The clone carrying this T cell receptor beta chain is medium-sized in the sample. Antigen specificity is unknown. This entry belongs to a study of T cells in Graves' hyperthyroidism and ophthalmopathy. Across the whole study: Peripheral blood sampling occurred at initial diagnosis, before any treatment.

Amplification targeted TCR beta CDR3 regions from RNA transcripts. The TCR CDR3 was amplified in a first-round RT-PCR using the HTBI primer set. TCRdb ran MiXCR on the multiplex PCR reads and lists one entry per CDR3 protein. Of fewer than 30,000 distinct CDR3 sequences in the sample, about half were seen once. Regarding the study as a whole: A model of 13 V-J pairs discriminated ophthalmopathy from stable hyperthyroidism.

The germline V gene encodes CDR1 SGHVS and CDR2 FNYEAQ. The CDR3 sequence is 16 residues long. The ends were cut back, 3 bases at V and 2 bases at J, with 14 bases in the middle. Based on clinical symptoms, serum thyroxine and TRAb, thyroid ultrasound and orbital computed tomography, diagnoses were reached. Blood was sampled at initial diagnosis of hyperthyroidism, prior to onset of any ophthalmopathy symptoms. The specimen was blood. V gene TRBV7-6 combines with J gene TRBJ1-3, with D possibly TRBD1 on 5 matching bases. This TCR came from a woman aged 40 to 50 with Graves' hyperthyroidism that later progressed to Graves' ophthalmopathy. CDR3 loop: CASSFGGTGTGNTIYF. CDR3 nucleotide sequence: TGTGCCAGCAGCTTCGGGGGAACAGGAACTGGAAACACCATATATTTT.